One TCR beta chain is described in this entry. This sample is drawn from a study of blood T cell repertoires in COVID-19. In the study overall: PBMCs, B-cell-depleted T cells, or T cells were the source of the cDNA or gDNA that made up the material.

After removal of 5 bases from V and 7 bases from J, the junction contained 13 bases not matched to a gene. The CDR3 sequence is 16 residues long. Germline CDR1 reads KGHDR; CDR2 reads SFDVKD. Method: immunoSEQ multiplex PCR; TCRdb's copy keeps in-frame clones and lacks some. The sample contains over 250,000 clones, around 90% of which appear only once. This chain uses TRBV24-1 with TRBJ1-2; 9 bases fit TRBD1. Input material: PBMCs or T cells enriched from blood (not recorded which). This TCR derives from a man in his fifties or sixties who had recovered from COVID-19. CDR3 nucleotide sequence: TGTGCCACCAGTGGAAAGCCGGGACAGGGTTTTTTTGGCTACACCTTC. It specifies CATSGKPGQGFFGYTF.